These 8 T cell receptor beta chains came from one sample sequenced in a study of blood T cell repertoires in COVID-19. The data were produced by immunoSEQ multiplex PCR, yet TCRdb's version contains in-frame clones alone and is incomplete. Among 65,000 to 95,000 clones listed, 80% were seen once. Sequenced material: peripheral blood. Source of these receptors: a woman in her forties with active or convalescent COVID-19.

This clone was observed a handful of times. The rearrangement uses TRBV28 and TRBJ2-6; 8 nucleotides align to TRBD1. V lost 10 bases, J lost 0 bases, and 8 bases stayed unmatched. CDR1 and CDR2 (germline): MDHEN, SYDVKM. This CDR3 spans 16 amino acids. CDR3 residues: CATNRGRDSGANVLTF. DNA for the CDR3: TGTGCCACCAACAGGGGGAGAGACTCTGGGGCCAACGTCCTGACTTTC.

The V and J genes are TRBV5-1 and TRBJ2-6; no firm D call. CDR1 is SGHRS and CDR2 is YFSETQ in the germline V gene. Trimming removed 0 bases at V and 0 bases at J, with 4 bases between. There are 15 residues in the CDR3. CDR3 sequence (DNA): TGCGCCAGCAGCTTGGTCCTCTCTGGGGCCAACGTCCTGACTTTC. Its protein product is CASSLVLSGANVLTF.

The chain couples TRBV7-6 to TRBJ2-1; weak D call: TRBD2 (5 bases). The CDR3 is 18 residues long. Trimming removed 2 bases at V and 2 bases at J, with 19 bases between. In germline, CDR1 is SGHVS, CDR2 FNYEAQ. The CDR3 sequence is CASSLTTRTFSAYNEQFF. The CDR3 DNA is TGTGCCAGCAGCTTAACAACTCGGACTTTTTCGGCCTACAATGAGCAGTTCTTC.

The chain recombines TRBV28 with TRBJ2-7, with 9 bases matching TRBD1. Germline lookup yields CDR1 MDHEN and CDR2 SYDVKM. CDR3 length: 14 amino acids. Unmatched junction bases numbered 8, after V lost 6 bases and J lost 5 bases. Here the CDR3 DNA reads TGTGCCAGCAGGCCTACAGGGGGCGGGGACGAGCAGTACTTC. Translated, it gives CASRPTGGGDEQYF. The full variable domain, rest sourced from reference TRBV28 and TRBJ2-7, is DVKVTQSSRYLVKRTGEKVFLECVQDMDHENMFWYRQDPGLGLRLIYFSYDVKMKEKGDIPEGYSVSREKKERFSLILESASTNQTSMYLCASRPTGGGDEQYFGPGTRLTVT.

V gene TRBV11-3 combines with J gene TRBJ2-2; 9 bases are a match to TRBD2. The germline V gene has CDR1 SGHNT and CDR2 YENEEA. The J segment lost 7 bases and the V segment lost 3 bases, leaving 3 bases of the junction unmatched. CDR3 size: 14 residues. CDR3 in amino acids: CASSFVAGVGELFF. CDR3 coding DNA: TGTGCCAGCAGCTTCGTAGCGGGAGTCGGGGAGCTGTTTTTT.

The chain uses TRBV7-9 and TRBJ2-7; D is perhaps TRBD1 (5 bases). CDR3 length: 12 amino acids. Trimming cost V 0 bases and J 7 bases, with 7 bases left between them. Per the germline V gene, CDR1 is SEHNR and CDR2 is FQNEAQ (reference sequence). The CDR3 region has the DNA TGTGCCAGCAGCTTAGCTAGGGGTGAGCAGTACTTC. This codes for CASSLARGEQYF.

This chain uses TRBV5-1 with TRBJ2-3, with TRBD2 matching 13 bases. Germline V gives CDR1 SGHRS, CDR2 YFSETQ. The CDR3 extends over 19 amino acids. Losses at the gene ends were 0 bases for V and 2 bases for J; bases not matched to a gene: 9. CDR3 DNA: TGCGCCAGCAGCTTGGGAAGACTAGCGGGGGGCCGAAACACAGATACGCAGTATTTT. This sequence encodes CASSLGRLAGGRNTDTQYF.

This chain links TRBV11-1 with TRBJ2-3; 7 bases line up with TRBD1. From germline, CDR1 is SGHAT and CDR2 FQDESV (reference sequence). The CDR3 spans 14 residues. V was pared by 6 bases and J by 4 bases, with 7 bases of the junction left unmatched. This CDR3 is CASRRQGRSDTQYF. CDR3 nucleotides: TGTGCCAGCAGAAGACAGGGAAGGTCAGATACGCAGTATTTT. The entire variable domain, with the rest obtained from reference TRBV11-1 and TRBJ2-3, is as follows: EAEVAQSPRYKITEKSQAVAFWCDPISGHATLYWYRQILGQGPELLVQFQDESVVDDSQLPKDRFSAERLKGVDSTLKIQPAELGDSAMYLCASRRQGRSDTQYFGPGTRLTVL.